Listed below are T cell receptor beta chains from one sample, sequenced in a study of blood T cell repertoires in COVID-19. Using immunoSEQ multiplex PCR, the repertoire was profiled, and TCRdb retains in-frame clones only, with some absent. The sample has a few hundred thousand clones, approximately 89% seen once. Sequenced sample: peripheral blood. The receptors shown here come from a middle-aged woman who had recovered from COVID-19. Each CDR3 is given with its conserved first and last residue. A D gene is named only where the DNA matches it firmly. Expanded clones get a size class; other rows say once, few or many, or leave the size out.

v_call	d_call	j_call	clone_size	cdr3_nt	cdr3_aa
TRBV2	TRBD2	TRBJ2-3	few	TGTGCCAGCAGTGATATCAAAGCGGGGGCAAGAGATACGCAGTATTTT	CASSDIKAGARDTQYF
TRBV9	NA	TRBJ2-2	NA	TGTGCCAGCAGCCCCCGAGACAGATCGAACACCGGGGAGCTGTTTTTT	CASSPRDRSNTGELFF
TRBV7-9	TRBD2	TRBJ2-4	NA	TGTGCCAGCAGCCGCCTGCTAGCGGGAGGTAGAGCGAACATTCAGTACTTC	CASSRLLAGGRANIQYF
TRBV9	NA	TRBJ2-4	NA	TGTGCCAGCAGCGTAATGCCTGGGGGGGCCAAAAACATTCAGTACTTC	CASSVMPGGAKNIQYF
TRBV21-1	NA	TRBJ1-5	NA	TGTGCCAGCAGCAAAGCGGCACAATATAGCAATCAGCCCCAGCATTTT	CASSKAAQYSNQPQHF
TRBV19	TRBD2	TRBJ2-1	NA	TGTGCCAGTAGTATACCGCGGGGGAAGCAGTTCTTC	CASSIPRGKQFF
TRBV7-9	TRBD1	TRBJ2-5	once	TGTGCCAGTAAAGAGACAGGGGGCCAAGAGACCCAGTACTTC	CASKETGGQETQYF
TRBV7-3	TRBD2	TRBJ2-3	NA	TGTGCCAGCAGCTCTATAGCGGGGGAGAGCACAGATACGCAGTATTTT	CASSSIAGESTDTQYF
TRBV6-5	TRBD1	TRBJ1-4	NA	TGTGCCACCCGGACAGGGGGCGCGTCTAATGAAAAACTGTTTTTT	CATRTGGASNEKLFF
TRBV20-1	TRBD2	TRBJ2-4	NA	TGCAGTGCTAGTCCGACCAGCGGGGGGGGTGAAGCCAAAAACATTCAGTACTTC	CSASPTSGGGEAKNIQYF
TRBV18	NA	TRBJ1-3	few	TGTGCCAGCTCACTCGGGGGAACGGAAGGAAACACCATATATTTT	CASSLGGTEGNTIYF
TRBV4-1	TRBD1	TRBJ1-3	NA	TGCGCCAGCAGCCAAGATGACAGGGGGACGGGGAACACCATATATTTT	CASSQDDRGTGNTIYF
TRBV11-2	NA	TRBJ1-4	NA	TGTGCCAGCAGCTCAAGAGGGCAAGCTAATGAAAAACTGTTTTTT	CASSSRGQANEKLFF
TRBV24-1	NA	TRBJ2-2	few	TGTGCCACCAGTGATTTTGGGAGCAGGGGAAGAAACGGGGAGCTGTTTTTT	CATSDFGSRGRNGELFF
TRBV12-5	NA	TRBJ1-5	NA	TGTGCTAGTGGCCGGGACACTCGCAATCAGCCCCAGCATTTT	CASGRDTRNQPQHF
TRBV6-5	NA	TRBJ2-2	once	TGTGCCATTGTTAGCGGGAACACCGGGGAGCTGTTTTTT	CAIVSGNTGELFF
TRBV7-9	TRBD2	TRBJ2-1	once	TGTGCCAGCAGCCCCCAAATGGGGGGGTACAATGAGCAGTTCTTC	CASSPQMGGYNEQFF
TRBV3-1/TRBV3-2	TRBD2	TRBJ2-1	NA	TGTGCCAGCAGCCAAGAACCGGGACTAAAAACCTACAATGAGCAGTTCTTC	CASSQEPGLKTYNEQFF
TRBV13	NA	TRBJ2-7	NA	TGTGCCAGCAGCTTAAGGCGGCAGGGTGACGAGCAGTACTTC	CASSLRRQGDEQYF
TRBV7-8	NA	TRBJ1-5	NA	TGTGCCAGCAGCCTCTCTGGTGAGGGTGGCAGCAATCAGCCCCAGCATTTT	CASSLSGEGGSNQPQHF
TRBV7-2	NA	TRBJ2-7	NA	TGTGCCAGCAGACCCGGGACTGTCTACGAGCAGTACTTC	CASRPGTVYEQYF